These 19 T cell receptor beta chains came from one sample sequenced in a study of Ad26.COV2.S vaccination and SARS-CoV-2 variants. Libraries were prepared by immunoSEQ multiplex PCR; TCRdb keeps only in-frame clonotypes and omits some of them. The sample yields 400,000 to 450,000 clones, 80% to 95% seen once. Treatment noted: some 20 received Ad26.COV2.S at low or high dose, single or two shots; about 5 received placebo; per-sample allocation not given. Sampling occurred on day 63 after the first vaccine or placebo injection. The material sequenced was peripheral blood, taken in a trial of Ad26.COV2.S vaccine versus placebo. These receptor sequences come from a person aged 18-65 years who received the Ad26.COV2.S COVID-19 vaccine or a placebo.

The V call is TRBV5-6, the J call TRBJ2-1; perhaps TRBD1 as D (6 bases). Germline V CDR1 and CDR2: SGHDT, YYEEEE. The CDR3 extends over 14 amino acids. The V and J ends lost 4 bases and 9 bases respectively, with 17 bases between them. For the CDR3, the DNA is TGTGCCAGCAGCCTCCTGGACAGACAAAGTGAGCAGTTCTTC. Amino acids: CASSLLDRQSEQFF.

This clone came up a few times. The rearrangement uses TRBV28 and TRBJ1-4, with D unclear. Trimming removed 3 bases at V and 5 bases at J, with 16 bases between. The CDR3 length is 16 residues. CDR1 MDHEN and CDR2 SYDVKM come from the germline V gene. In nucleotides, the CDR3 is TGTGCCAGCAGTTTCTCAGAGTCCGCAGGAAATGAAAAACTGTTTTTT. This gives the protein CASSFSESAGNEKLFF.

The J gene is TRBJ2-5, the V gene TRBV18, with 15 bases aligning to TRBD2. CDR1 and CDR2 from the germline V gene are KGHSH and LQKENI. The CDR3 length is 17 residues. J gave up 1 base and V 3 bases, and 3 bases lay outside the gene matches. As DNA, the CDR3 is TGTGCCAGCTCACCGTGGGGACTAGCGGGAGGCCAAGAGACCCAGTACTTC. Its protein is CASSPWGLAGGQETQYF. Filled out from reference TRBV18 and TRBJ2-5, the complete variable domain reads NAGVMQNPRHLVRRRGQEARLRCSPMKGHSHVYWYRQLPEEGLKFMVYLQKENIIDESGMPKERFSAEFPKEGPSILRIQQVVRGDSAAYFCASSPWGLAGGQETQYFGPGTRLLVL.

The chain couples TRBV9 to TRBJ2-1, with TRBD1 matching 7 bases. The junction had 6 bases not matched to a gene; V was cut back by 4 bases and J by 5 bases. Germline CDR1 reads SGDLS; CDR2 reads YYNGEE. The CDR3 has 14 residues. For the CDR3, the DNA is TGTGCCAGCAGCCCTTGGGACAGCGACAATGAGCAGTTCTTC. This translates into CASSPWDSDNEQFF.

This rearrangement joins TRBV30 to TRBJ1-5; 8 positions agree with TRBD1. Per the germline V gene, CDR1 is GTSNPN and CDR2 is SVGIG (reference sequence). CDR3 length equals 15 residues. The trim removed 4 bases at V and 0 bases at J, leaving 5 bases unmatched. DNA of the CDR3: TGTGCCTGGAAATTGACAGGGGATAGCAATCAGCCCCAGCATTTT. Translated, it gives CAWKLTGDSNQPQHF.

This clone showed up just once. The chain links TRBV19 to TRBJ1-2; D remains unclear. V lost 1 base, J lost 2 bases, and 11 bases lay in between. The CDR3 has 15 amino acids. The germline CDR1 and CDR2 sequences are LNHDA and SQIVND (reference sequence). The CDR3 bases are TGTGCCAGTAGTATAGCGGCCGGTAGGAACTATGGCTACACCTTC. It codes for CASSIAAGRNYGYTF. The variable domain in full, with the rest retrieved from reference TRBV19 and TRBJ1-2, is DGGITQSPKYLFRKEGQNVTLSCEQNLNHDAMYWYRQDPGQGLRLIYYSQIVNDFQKGDIAEGYSVSREKKESFPLTVTSAQKNPTAFYLCASSIAAGRNYGYTFGSGTRLTVV.

The chain has TRBV19 and TRBJ2-7, with 10 bases identical to TRBD1. Germline V CDR1 and CDR2: LNHDA, SQIVND (reference sequence). The CDR3 has 15 amino acids. J gave up 2 bases and V 6 bases, and 7 bases lay outside the gene matches. The CDR3 here is CASRQWDRGTYEQYF. The CDR3, as DNA: TGTGCCAGTAGACAGTGGGACAGGGGAACCTACGAGCAGTACTTC.

A note on this clone: Other nucleotide sequences from this sample produce the same CDR3. The chain employs TRBV27 and TRBJ1-2; possible D gene TRBD1, 6 bases. The CDR3 has 13 residues. Per the germline V gene, CDR1 is MNHEY and CDR2 is SMNVEV (reference sequence). Trimming shortened V by 6 bases and J by 2 bases, and 10 bases separated the two germline ends. CDR3 DNA: TGTGCCAGCAGCCTGACAGGAAACTATGGCTACACCTTC. Protein: CASSLTGNYGYTF.

The rearrangement uses TRBV5-4 and TRBJ2-1; D not resolved. The germline V and J ends were trimmed by 0 bases and 7 bases, with 11 bases remaining between them. CDR1 is SGHNT and CDR2 is YYREEE in the germline V gene (reference sequence). The CDR3 runs 14 residues. The CDR3 is CASSLDYGRNEQFF. DNA for the CDR3: TGTGCCAGCAGCTTGGATTATGGGCGGAATGAGCAGTTCTTC.

J is TRBJ2-5 and V is TRBV18, with 10 nucleotides matching TRBD2. Trimming at V came to 3 bases and at J to 5 bases, leaving 0 bases not matched to a gene. The CDR3 spans 13 residues. Germline V gene sequence: CDR1 KGHSH, CDR2 LQKENI. In DNA, the CDR3 is TGTGCCAGCTCACCGGGACTAGCGGAGACCCAGTACTTC. Translated, it gives CASSPGLAETQYF.

V is TRBV29-1 and J is TRBJ1-1, with D perhaps TRBD1 (6 bases). The CDR3 spans 14 residues. Trimming pared 3 bases from V and 5 bases from J, leaving 16 bases between. Germline V gives CDR1 SQVTM, CDR2 ANQGSEA. The CDR3 DNA reads TGCAGCGTTGACAAACATACAGGGACTACTGAAGCTTTCTTT. It is translated as CSVDKHTGTTEAFF. The full variable domain, its missing parts supplied by reference TRBV29-1 and TRBJ1-1, is SAVISQKPSRDICQRGTSLTIQCQVDSQVTMMFWYRQQPGQSLTLIATANQGSEATYESGFVIDKFPISRPNLTFSTLTVSNMSPEDSSIYLCSVDKHTGTTEAFFGQGTRLTVV.

The rearrangement links TRBV18 to TRBJ1-4, with D possibly being TRBD1 (5 bases). Between the trimmed V and J ends, which lost 0 bases and 7 bases, there was a span of 12 bases. Germline CDR1 KGHSH, CDR2 LQKENI. This CDR3 has 15 residues. For the CDR3, the DNA is TGTGCCAGCTCACCACCGGCAGCGAGGGGTGAAAAACTGTTTTTT. Amino acids: CASSPPAARGEKLFF.

V gene TRBV7-9 combines with J gene TRBJ2-3, with D perhaps TRBD1 (6 bases). Germline values: CDR1 SEHNR, CDR2 FQNEAQ (reference sequence). The CDR3 contains 15 residues. V lost 5 bases and J 6 bases, leaving 18 bases between the germline ends. CDR3 residues: CASSQTGYSMDTQYF. CDR3 bases: TGTGCCAGCAGCCAAACAGGGTATAGTATGGATACGCAGTATTTT.

V gene TRBV6-2 or TRBV6-3 combines with J gene TRBJ2-7, with D uncertain. Germline lookup yields CDR1 MNHEY and CDR2 SVGEGT. Trimming left V 4 bases short and J 0 bases short, with 13 bases between. The CDR3 runs 15 residues. In DNA form, the CDR3 reads TGTGCCAGCAGTTTCCCGTTGATAAGCTCCTACGAGCAGTACTTC. This translates into CASSFPLISSYEQYF.

The rearrangement links TRBV13 to TRBJ2-2; 7 bases are a match to TRBD1. The CDR3 has 17 amino acids. V was pared by 2 bases and J by 2 bases, with 8 bases of the junction left unmatched. The germline V gene has CDR1 PRHDT and CDR2 FYEKMQ (reference sequence). In nucleotides, the CDR3 is TGTGCCAGCAGCTTAAGACGGGACAGAGCAAACACCGGGGAGCTGTTTTTT. It translates to CASSLRRDRANTGELFF.

The J gene is TRBJ1-2, the V gene TRBV6-5; tentatively, D is TRBD1 (5 bases). Germline-derived CDR1 and CDR2 are MNHEY and SVGAGI. This CDR3 contains 12 residues. The V gene lost 6 bases and the J gene lost 7 bases, with 12 bases spanning the gap. The CDR3 here is CASRAGIFGYTF. As DNA, the CDR3 is TGTGCCAGCAGGGCAGGGATTTTTGGCTACACCTTC.

A remark on this clone: Other DNA sequences within the sample encode an identical CDR3. V is TRBV19 and J is TRBJ1-5; D remains unclear. CDR1 LNHDA and CDR2 SQIVND come from the germline V gene (reference sequence). The CDR3 covers 15 residues. V was cut by 1 base and J by 1 base, with 8 bases left in between. The CDR3 loop is CASSIGQNSNQPQHF. The CDR3 region has the DNA TGTGCCAGTAGTATAGGGCAGAACAGCAATCAGCCCCAGCATTTT. The full variable domain, rest sourced from reference TRBV19 and TRBJ1-5, is DGGITQSPKYLFRKEGQNVTLSCEQNLNHDAMYWYRQDPGQGLRLIYYSQIVNDFQKGDIAEGYSVSREKKESFPLTVTSAQKNPTAFYLCASSIGQNSNQPQHFGDGTRLSIL.

This sequence joins TRBV29-1 and TRBJ1-2; the D is unclear. The CDR3 loop spans 11 amino acids. V shed 3 bases and J shed 5 bases, with 7 bases lying between them. The V gene's germline CDR1 is SQVTM and CDR2 ANQGSEA. The CDR3 protein is CSVDGGYGYTF. The CDR3 nucleotides read TGCAGCGTTGATGGAGGTTATGGCTACACCTTC.

This clone has a single count. V is TRBV15 and J is TRBJ2-3, with a tentative D call TRBD2 (6 bases). The germline V gene encodes CDR1 LNHNV and CDR2 YYDKDF (reference sequence). CDR3 length equals 14 residues. Between the trimmed V and J ends, which lost 3 bases and 4 bases, there was a span of 11 bases. The CDR3, as DNA: TGTGCCACCAGCAGGGGGTGGGAGGCAGATACGCAGTATTTT. It translates to CATSRGWEADTQYF.